The 23 T cell receptor beta chains in this list originate from one sample, sequenced in a study of T cell repertoires in cytomegalovirus infection. TCRdb redid the calling of the reads with MiXCR, one entry per CDR3 protein. The sample holds 750,000 to 950,000 distinct CDR3 sequences, 25% to 30% seen once. Antigens of these TCRs are unknown. The sample in question was cultured CD8+ T cells from PBMCs, obtained from culture after CMV antigen stimulation. The receptors were sampled from a human donor in good health (CMV status not recorded). Some clones in this sample may be carry-over from other donors' samples.

The CDR3 sequence: CASGLSGGILHRTDTQYF. CDR3 nucleotide sequence: TGCGCCAGCGGGCTAAGCGGGGGTATTCTACACCGCACAGATACGCAGTATTTT. J is TRBJ2-3 and V is TRBV5-1; 8 nucleotides agree with TRBD2. The CDR3 contains 18 residues. Trimming took 7 bases from V and 1 from J; bases not matched to a gene: 17. Germline-derived CDR1 and CDR2 are SGHRS and YFSETQ. Based on the CDR3 plus reference TRBV5-1 and TRBJ2-3, the full variable domain is KAGVTQTPRYLIKTRGQQVTLSCSPISGHRSVSWYQQTPGQGLQFLFEYFSETQRNKGNFPGRFSGRQFSNSRSEMNVSTLELGDSALYLCASGLSGGILHRTDTQYFGPGTRLTVL.

The chain joins TRBV6-2 or TRBV6-3 to TRBJ2-1; 10 nucleotides line up with TRBD2. The CDR3 is 17 amino acids. V dropped 1 base and J dropped 2; count of bases not matched to a gene: 5. The V gene's germline CDR1 is MNHEY and CDR2 SVGEGT. CDR3 amino acids: CASSYFPGLATYNEQFF. The DNA of the CDR3 is TGTGCCAGCAGTTACTTTCCGGGACTAGCGACCTACAATGAGCAGTTCTTC.

This clonotype was detected only a few times. The chain couples TRBV12-5 to TRBJ2-4; possibly TRBD1 or TRBD2 for D (5 bases each). V was clipped by 0 bases and J by 0 bases, with 18 bases between them. This CDR3 spans 19 amino acids. Germline-derived CDR1 and CDR2 are LGHNT and FRNRAP. The CDR3 here is CASGLVRDGSLLAKNIQYF. The CDR3, as DNA: TGTGCTAGTGGTTTGGTACGGGACGGATCTTTGCTAGCCAAAAACATTCAGTACTTC.

The V and J genes are TRBV13 and TRBJ2-7; 9 nucleotides agree with TRBD2. Germline trimming cut 0 bases from V and 7 bases from J; bases unmatched to any gene: 13. Germline CDR1 is PRHDT and CDR2 is FYEKMQ (reference sequence). There are 17 residues in the CDR3. The CDR3 coding sequence is TGTGCCAGCAGCTTAGGACGGAGCGGGGGGACCCCTGGGGAGCAGTACGTC. Translating it yields CASSLGRSGGTPGEQYV.

This chain links TRBV29-1 with TRBJ1-2; 9 positions agree with TRBD1. Losses at the gene ends were 0 bases for V and 3 bases for J; bases not matched to a gene: 11. Germline V gives CDR1 SQVTM, CDR2 ANQGSEA. This CDR3 comprises 17 residues. DNA of the CDR3: TGCAGCGTTGAAGATCGCAACAGGGGGCGCTTGCACTATGGCTACACCTTC. It is translated as CSVEDRNRGRLHYGYTF.

A single count supports this clonotype. V gene TRBV4-1 combines with J gene TRBJ2-1; D gene ambiguous. CDR1 is MGHRA and CDR2 is YSYEKL in the germline V gene. This CDR3 is 15 amino acids long. Trimming removed 4 bases from V and 0 bases from J, with 10 bases in between. This CDR3 reads CASSRAQSSYNEQFF. The CDR3 DNA is TGCGCCAGCAGCCGAGCACAGAGCTCCTACAATGAGCAGTTCTTC.

The CDR3 sequence: CSARSFVASGEVTDTQYF. The CDR3 region has the DNA TGCAGTGCTAGATCATTCGTGGCTAGCGGGGAGGTCACAGATACGCAGTATTTT. The chain joins TRBV20-1 to TRBJ2-3; 9 bases match TRBD2. V trimming: 2 bases; J trimming: 2 bases; junction bases outside the gene matches: 14. This CDR3 has 18 amino acids. Looked up from germline, CDR1 is DFQATT and CDR2 is SNEGSKA (reference sequence).

The rearrangement joins TRBV7-2 to TRBJ1-1, with D possibly TRBD1 on 5 matching bases. This CDR3 region has 14 residues. The germline CDR1 and CDR2 sequences are SGHTA and FQGNSA. The V end was cut by 7 bases, the J end by 2 bases, with 14 bases between. The CDR3 protein is CASTKRDFNTEAFF. The CDR3 DNA is TGTGCCAGCACCAAACGGGACTTCAACACTGAAGCTTTCTTT.

About this clonotype: A much larger clone differs by one base, so this may be a read error. This sequence joins TRBV11-3 and TRBJ2-1; 8 bases match TRBD2. The CDR3 length is 15 residues. Germline V gene data show CDR1 as SGHNT and CDR2 as YENEEA. The ends lost 0 bases at V and 4 bases at J; junction bases unmatched: 2. CDR3 region: CASSLEAGEYNEQFF. Written as DNA, the CDR3 is TGTGCCAGCAGCTTAGAAGCGGGGGAGTACAATGAGCAGTTCTTC. Full variable domain (missing parts from reference TRBV11-3 and TRBJ2-1): EAGVVQSPRYKIIEKKQPVAFWCNPISGHNTLYWYLQNLGQGPELLIRYENEEAVDDSQLPKDRFSAERLKGVDSTLKIQPAELGDSAVYLCASSLEAGEYNEQFFGPGTRLTVL.

The chain employs TRBV20-1 and TRBJ1-1; TRBD1 is a possible D gene (6 bases). The CDR3 is made up of 13 amino acids. Germline values: CDR1 DFQATT, CDR2 SNEGSKA (reference sequence). V lost 5 bases to trimming and J lost 0 bases, with 10 bases between them. DNA for the CDR3: TGCAGTGCTGAGCAGGGGATGAACACTGAAGCTTTCTTT. Its translation is CSAEQGMNTEAFF.

This clonotype showed up just a few times. V gene TRBV11-2 combines with J gene TRBJ1-4, with no clear D. This CDR3 region has 15 residues. V gave up 3 bases and J gave up 0 bases, with 8 bases separating them. In germline, CDR1 is SGHAT, CDR2 FQNNGV. CDR3 nucleotide sequence: TGTGCCAGCAGCTTGACAATCTCAACTAATGAAAAACTGTTTTTT. Translated: CASSLTISTNEKLFF.

The CDR3 DNA reads TGTGCCAGTAGTATAGGACAGGGGACCTACGAGCAGTACTTC. Protein sequence: CASSIGQGTYEQYF. The chain recombines TRBV19 with TRBJ2-7; TRBD1 matches 8 bases. CDR1 is LNHDA and CDR2 is SQIVND in the germline V gene (reference sequence). J gave up 2 bases and V 1 base, and 1 base lay outside the gene matches. CDR3 size: 14 residues.

This clonotype was recorded a few times. The V gene is TRBV7-9, the J gene TRBJ1-3; D gene unclear. Germline V gene sequence: CDR1 SEHNR, CDR2 FQNEAQ (reference sequence). The CDR3 loop spans 12 amino acids. V lost 6 bases and J 9 bases, leaving 12 bases between the germline ends. This CDR3 reads CASSPRGVTIYF. The CDR3 region has the DNA TGTGCCAGCAGTCCCCGGGGAGTCACCATATATTTT.

The chain uses TRBV4-3 and TRBJ1-6; 7 nucleotides agree with TRBD1. CDR3 length: 17 residues. Germline assignment: CDR1 LGHNA and CDR2 YSLEER. The V gene end was trimmed by 0 bases and the J gene end by 9 bases; junction bases not matched to a gene: 11. The CDR3 protein is CASSQDRLGAGGSPLHF. The CDR3 nucleotides read TGCGCCAGCAGCCAAGATCGATTAGGGGCAGGGGGTTCACCCCTCCACTTT.

The table lists this clonotype with a few counts. CDR3: CAIRGTGRDTEAFF. For the CDR3, the DNA is TGTGCCATCAGAGGAACAGGGAGGGACACTGAAGCTTTCTTT. The V and J genes are TRBV10-3 and TRBJ1-1; tentatively, D is TRBD1 (6 bases). V shed 6 bases and J shed 3 bases, with 14 bases lying between them. Germline loops: CDR1 ENHRY, CDR2 SYGVKD. The CDR3 runs 14 residues.

On this clonotype itself: A much larger clone differs by one base, so this may be a read error. The J gene is TRBJ2-7, the V gene TRBV12-3 or TRBV12-4; D might be TRBD2 (5 bases). This CDR3 has 14 residues. The CDR3 spells CVSSSTRDSYEQYF. In DNA form, the CDR3 reads TGTGTCAGCAGTTCAACCCGGGACTCCTACGAGCAGTACTTC.

The V call is TRBV27, the J call TRBJ1-4, with D unclear. There are 15 residues in the CDR3. Trimming cost V 5 bases and J 7 bases, with 17 bases left between them. Germline V CDR1 and CDR2: MNHEY, SMNVEV (reference sequence). Here the CDR3 DNA reads TGTGCCAGCAGTGGGGTCTCAGCTTTAACTGAAAAACTGTTTTTT. It yields the protein CASSGVSALTEKLFF.

The chain joins TRBV12-3 or TRBV12-4 to TRBJ2-5; 7 nucleotides agree with TRBD1. V dropped 3 bases and J dropped 2; count of bases not matched to a gene: 12. This CDR3 has 17 residues. In DNA form, the CDR3 reads TGTGCCAGCAGTTTCGGCCTCCTAGGGACAGCACAAGAGACCCAGTACTTC. Its protein is CASSFGLLGTAQETQYF.

This chain joins TRBV24-1 and TRBJ2-1, with no clear D. Trimming took 3 bases from V and 6 from J, leaving 5 bases between them. Germline assignment: CDR1 KGHDR and CDR2 SFDVKD. CDR3 length: 12 amino acids. CDR3 protein: CATSDELNEQFF. In nucleotides, the CDR3 is TGTGCCACCAGTGATGAGCTCAATGAGCAGTTCTTC.

Only a few counts were recorded for this clonotype. The gene calls are TRBV6-1 and TRBJ2-7; no clear D. Trimming shortened V by 0 bases and J by 6 bases, and 9 bases separated the two germline ends. The CDR3 totals 13 residues. Germline V gene data show CDR1 as MNHNS and CDR2 as SASEGT. The CDR3 sequence: CASSEATAFEQYV. The CDR3 nucleotides are TGTGCCAGCAGTGAAGCTACAGCTTTCGAGCAGTACGTC.

The chain is built from TRBV9 and TRBJ2-1, with 9 positions matching TRBD1. Per germline, CDR1 SGDLS and CDR2 YYNGEE. The CDR3 contains 16 residues. J gave up 7 bases and V 2 bases, and 10 bases lay outside the gene matches. In DNA, the CDR3 is TGTGCCAGCAGCGTGCCGACAGGGGGTTTCGGAAATGAGCAGTTCTTC. Amino acids: CASSVPTGGFGNEQFF.

This clonotype was found a few times. The chain joins TRBV7-9 to TRBJ1-3; D gene unclear. The germline V gene has CDR1 SEHNR and CDR2 FQNEAQ (reference sequence). The CDR3 runs 12 residues. The CDR3 here is CAETYSGNTIYF. CDR3 nucleotide sequence: TGTGCGGAAACCTACTCTGGAAACACCATATATTTT.

There are a few counts of this clonotype. J is TRBJ1-1 and V is TRBV7-9, with a possible D match to TRBD1 (5 bases). This CDR3 comprises 16 residues. Trimming removed 5 bases from V and 0 bases from J, with 16 bases in between. Per the germline V gene, CDR1 is SEHNR and CDR2 is FQNEAQ (reference sequence). As DNA, the CDR3 is TGTGCCAGCAGCCTCTCCGGGGCCATAATGAACACTGAAGCTTTCTTT. This encodes CASSLSGAIMNTEAFF. Full variable domain (rest looked up from reference TRBV7-9 and TRBJ1-1): DTGVSQNPRHKITKRGQNVTFRCDPISEHNRLYWYRQTLGQGPEFLTYFQNEAQLEKSRLLSDRFSAERPKGSFSTLEIQRTEQGDSAMYLCASSLSGAIMNTEAFFGQGTRLTVV.